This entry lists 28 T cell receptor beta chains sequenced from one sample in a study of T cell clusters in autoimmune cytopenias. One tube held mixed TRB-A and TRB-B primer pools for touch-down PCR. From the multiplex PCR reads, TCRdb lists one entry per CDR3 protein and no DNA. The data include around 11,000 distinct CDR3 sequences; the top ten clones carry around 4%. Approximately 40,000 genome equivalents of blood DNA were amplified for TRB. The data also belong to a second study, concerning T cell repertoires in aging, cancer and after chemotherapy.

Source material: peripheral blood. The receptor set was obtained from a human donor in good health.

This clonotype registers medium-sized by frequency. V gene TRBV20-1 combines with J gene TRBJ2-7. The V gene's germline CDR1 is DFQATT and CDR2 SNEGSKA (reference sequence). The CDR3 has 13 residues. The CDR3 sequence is CSASRRTTYEQYF.

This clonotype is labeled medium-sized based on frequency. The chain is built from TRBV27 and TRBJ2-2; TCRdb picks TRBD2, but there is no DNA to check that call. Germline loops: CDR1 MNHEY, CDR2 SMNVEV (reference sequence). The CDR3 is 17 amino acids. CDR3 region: CASSRTSGGTNTGELFF.

CDR3 in amino acids: CASSVRTGSNEQFF. The V call is TRBV6-4, the J call TRBJ2-1; TCRdb proposes TRBD1, but this gene call is untestable without DNA. This CDR3 is 14 amino acids long. Germline V gives CDR1 MRHNA, CDR2 SNTAGT.

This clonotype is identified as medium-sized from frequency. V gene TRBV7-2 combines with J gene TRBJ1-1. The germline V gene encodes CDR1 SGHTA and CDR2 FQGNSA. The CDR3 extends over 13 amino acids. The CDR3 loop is CASSLGQATEAFF.

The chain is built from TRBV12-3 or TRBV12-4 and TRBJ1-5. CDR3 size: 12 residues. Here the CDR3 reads CASSPLSGPQHF.

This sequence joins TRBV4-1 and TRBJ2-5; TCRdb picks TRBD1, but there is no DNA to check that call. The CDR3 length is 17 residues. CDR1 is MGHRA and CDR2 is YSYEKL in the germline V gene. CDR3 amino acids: CASSQVGSQGSRETQYF.

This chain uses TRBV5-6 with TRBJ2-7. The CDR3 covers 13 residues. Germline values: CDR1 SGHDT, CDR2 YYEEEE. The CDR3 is CAISLGHQETQYF.

The CDR3 is CASSWDSSLETQYF. The chain uses TRBV5-1 and TRBJ2-5. The CDR3 length is 14 residues. Germline loops: CDR1 SGHRS, CDR2 YFSETQ.

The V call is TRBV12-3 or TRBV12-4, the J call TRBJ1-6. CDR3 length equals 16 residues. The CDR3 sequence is CASSGRQRGRDSPLHF.

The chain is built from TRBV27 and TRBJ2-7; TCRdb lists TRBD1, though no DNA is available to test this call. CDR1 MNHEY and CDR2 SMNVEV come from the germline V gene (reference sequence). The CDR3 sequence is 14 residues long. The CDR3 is CASSLLDRTYEQYF.

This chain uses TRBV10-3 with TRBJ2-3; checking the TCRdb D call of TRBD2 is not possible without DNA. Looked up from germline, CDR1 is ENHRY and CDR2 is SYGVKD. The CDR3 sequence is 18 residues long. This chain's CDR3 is CATRKGAGKARRSDTQYF.

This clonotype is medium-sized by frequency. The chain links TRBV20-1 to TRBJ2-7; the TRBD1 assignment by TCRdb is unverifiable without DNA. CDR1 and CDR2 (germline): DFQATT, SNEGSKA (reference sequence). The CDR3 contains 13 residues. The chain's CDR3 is CSAKGTRTYEQYF.

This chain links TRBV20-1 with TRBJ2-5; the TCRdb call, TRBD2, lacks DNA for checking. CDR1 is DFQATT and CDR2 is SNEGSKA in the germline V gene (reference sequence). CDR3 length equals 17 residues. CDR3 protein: CSARDDQLGFGPETQYF.

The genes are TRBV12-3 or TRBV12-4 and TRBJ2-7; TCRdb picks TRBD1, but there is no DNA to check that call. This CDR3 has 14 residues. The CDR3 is CASSYDGGAYEQYF.

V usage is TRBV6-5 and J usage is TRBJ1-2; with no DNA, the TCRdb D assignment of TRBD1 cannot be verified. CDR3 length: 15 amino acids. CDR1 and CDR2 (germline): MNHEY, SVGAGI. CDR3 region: CASSFGQLNNYGYTF.

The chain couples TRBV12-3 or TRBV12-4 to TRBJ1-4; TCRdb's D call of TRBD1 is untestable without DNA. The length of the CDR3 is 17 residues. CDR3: CASSFGTGGAGNEKLFF.

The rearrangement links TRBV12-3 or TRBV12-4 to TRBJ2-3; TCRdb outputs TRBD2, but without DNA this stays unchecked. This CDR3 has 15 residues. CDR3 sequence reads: CASSTGNNSPDTQYF.

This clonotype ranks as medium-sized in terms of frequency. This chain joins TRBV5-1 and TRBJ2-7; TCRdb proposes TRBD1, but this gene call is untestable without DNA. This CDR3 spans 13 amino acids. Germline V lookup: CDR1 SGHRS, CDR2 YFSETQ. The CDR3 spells CASSLGQTHEQYF.

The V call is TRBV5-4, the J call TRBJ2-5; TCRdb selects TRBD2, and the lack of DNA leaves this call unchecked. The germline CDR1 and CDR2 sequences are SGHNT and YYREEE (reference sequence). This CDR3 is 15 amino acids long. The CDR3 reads CASSPAGTSDETQYF.

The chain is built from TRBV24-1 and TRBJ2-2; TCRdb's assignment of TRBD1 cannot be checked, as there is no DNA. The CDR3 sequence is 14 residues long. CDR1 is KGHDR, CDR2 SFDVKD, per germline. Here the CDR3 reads CATSDLTGEGELFF.

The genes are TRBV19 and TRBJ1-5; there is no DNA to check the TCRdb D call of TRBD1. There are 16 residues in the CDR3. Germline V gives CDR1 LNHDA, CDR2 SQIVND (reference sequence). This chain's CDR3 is CASTLRGGGGGLPQHF.

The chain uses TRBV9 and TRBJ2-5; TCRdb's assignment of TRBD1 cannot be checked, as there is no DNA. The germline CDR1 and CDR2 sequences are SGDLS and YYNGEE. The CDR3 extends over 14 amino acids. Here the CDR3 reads CASSVGGLGETQYF.

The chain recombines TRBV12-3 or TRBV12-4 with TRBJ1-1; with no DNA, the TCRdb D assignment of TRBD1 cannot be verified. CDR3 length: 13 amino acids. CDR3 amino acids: CASSTTDRVEAFF.

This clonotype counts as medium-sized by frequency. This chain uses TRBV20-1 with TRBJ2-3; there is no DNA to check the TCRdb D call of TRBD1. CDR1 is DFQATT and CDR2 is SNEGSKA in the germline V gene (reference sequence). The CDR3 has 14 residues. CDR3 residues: CSAWDRKGTDTQYF.

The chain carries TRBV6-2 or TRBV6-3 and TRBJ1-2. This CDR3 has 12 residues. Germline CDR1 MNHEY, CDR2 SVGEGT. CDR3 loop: CASSERDYGYTF.

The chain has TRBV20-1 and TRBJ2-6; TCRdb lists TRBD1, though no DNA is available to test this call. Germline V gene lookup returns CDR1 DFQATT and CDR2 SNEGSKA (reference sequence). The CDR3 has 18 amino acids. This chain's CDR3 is CSARDIRGGSSGANVLTF.

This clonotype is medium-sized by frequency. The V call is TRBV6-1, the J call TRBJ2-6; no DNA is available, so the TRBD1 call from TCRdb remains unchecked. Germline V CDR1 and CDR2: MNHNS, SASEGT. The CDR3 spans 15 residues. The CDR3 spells CASSVPGTGANVLTF.

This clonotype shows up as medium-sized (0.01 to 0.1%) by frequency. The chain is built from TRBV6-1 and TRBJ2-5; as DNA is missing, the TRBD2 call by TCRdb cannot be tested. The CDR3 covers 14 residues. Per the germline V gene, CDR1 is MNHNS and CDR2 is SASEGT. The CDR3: CASSGGRLGETQYF.